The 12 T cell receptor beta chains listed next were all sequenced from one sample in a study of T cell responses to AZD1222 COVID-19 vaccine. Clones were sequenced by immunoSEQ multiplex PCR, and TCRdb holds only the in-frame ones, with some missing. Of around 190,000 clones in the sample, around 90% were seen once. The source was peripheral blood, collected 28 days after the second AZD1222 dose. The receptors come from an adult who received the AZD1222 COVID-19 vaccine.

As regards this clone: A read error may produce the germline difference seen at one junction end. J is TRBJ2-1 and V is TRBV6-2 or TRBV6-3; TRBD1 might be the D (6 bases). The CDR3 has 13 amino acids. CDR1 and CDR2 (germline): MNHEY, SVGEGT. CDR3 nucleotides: TGTGCCAGCAGTAAAGAACGGGACAACGAGCAGTTCTTC. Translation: CASSKERDNEQFF.

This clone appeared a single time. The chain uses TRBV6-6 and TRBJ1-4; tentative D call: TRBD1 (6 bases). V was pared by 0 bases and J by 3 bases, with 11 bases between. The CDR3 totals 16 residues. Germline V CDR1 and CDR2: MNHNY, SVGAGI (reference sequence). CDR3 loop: CASSYSQGIANEKLFF. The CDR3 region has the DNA TGTGCCAGCAGTTACTCCCAGGGGATAGCTAATGAAAAACTGTTTTTT.

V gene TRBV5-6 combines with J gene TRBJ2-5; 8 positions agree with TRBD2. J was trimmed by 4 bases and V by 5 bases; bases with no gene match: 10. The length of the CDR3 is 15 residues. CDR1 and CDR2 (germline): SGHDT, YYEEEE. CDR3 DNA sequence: TGTGCCAGCAGAACTCCGGGACTAGATAGAGAGACCCAGTACTTC. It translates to CASRTPGLDRETQYF.

CDR3 in amino acids: CASSRDRYSYEQYF. CDR3 DNA sequence: TGTGCCAGCAGCCGCGACCGATACTCCTACGAGCAGTACTTC. The chain joins TRBV6-2 or TRBV6-3 to TRBJ2-7, with D uncertain. Germline V gene lookup returns CDR1 MNHEY and CDR2 SVGEGT. Trimming took 6 bases from V and 0 from J, leaving 12 bases between them. CDR3 length: 14 residues.

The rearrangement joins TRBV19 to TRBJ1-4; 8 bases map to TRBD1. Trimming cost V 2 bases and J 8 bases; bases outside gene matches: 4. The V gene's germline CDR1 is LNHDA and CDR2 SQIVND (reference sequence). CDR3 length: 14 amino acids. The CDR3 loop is CASSIQGAREKLFF. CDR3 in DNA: TGTGCCAGTAGTATACAGGGGGCGAGAGAAAAACTGTTTTTT. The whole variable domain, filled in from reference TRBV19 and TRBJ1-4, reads DGGITQSPKYLFRKEGQNVTLSCEQNLNHDAMYWYRQDPGQGLRLIYYSQIVNDFQKGDIAEGYSVSREKKESFPLTVTSAQKNPTAFYLCASSIQGAREKLFFGSGTQLSVL.

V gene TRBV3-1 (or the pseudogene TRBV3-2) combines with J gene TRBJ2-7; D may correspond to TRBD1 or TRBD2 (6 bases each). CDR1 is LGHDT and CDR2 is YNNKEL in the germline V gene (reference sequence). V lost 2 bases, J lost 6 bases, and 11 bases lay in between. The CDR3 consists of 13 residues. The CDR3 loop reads CASSQRGAREQYF. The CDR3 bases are TGTGCCAGCAGCCAAAGGGGGGCACGCGAGCAGTACTTC.

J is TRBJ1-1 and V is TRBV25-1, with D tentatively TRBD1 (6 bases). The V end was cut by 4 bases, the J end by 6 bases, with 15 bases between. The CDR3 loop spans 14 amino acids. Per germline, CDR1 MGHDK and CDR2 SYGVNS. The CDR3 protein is CASSGTGLVAEAFF. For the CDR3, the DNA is TGTGCCAGCAGTGGAACAGGGTTGGTCGCTGAAGCTTTCTTT.

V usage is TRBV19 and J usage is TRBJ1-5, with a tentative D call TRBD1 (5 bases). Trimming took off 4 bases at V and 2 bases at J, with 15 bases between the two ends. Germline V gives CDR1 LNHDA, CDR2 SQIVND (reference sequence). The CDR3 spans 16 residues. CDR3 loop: CASSRGSHGGNQPQHF. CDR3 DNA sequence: TGTGCCAGTAGTAGGGGCAGCCATGGGGGCAATCAGCCCCAGCATTTT. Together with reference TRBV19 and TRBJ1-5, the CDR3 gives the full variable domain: DGGITQSPKYLFRKEGQNVTLSCEQNLNHDAMYWYRQDPGQGLRLIYYSQIVNDFQKGDIAEGYSVSREKKESFPLTVTSAQKNPTAFYLCASSRGSHGGNQPQHFGDGTRLSIL.

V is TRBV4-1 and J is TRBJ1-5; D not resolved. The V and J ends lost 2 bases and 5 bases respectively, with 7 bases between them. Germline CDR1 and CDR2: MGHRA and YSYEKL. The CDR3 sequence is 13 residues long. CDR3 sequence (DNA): TGCGCCAGCAGCCAATATGAGGATCAGCCCCAGCATTTT. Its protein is CASSQYEDQPQHF.

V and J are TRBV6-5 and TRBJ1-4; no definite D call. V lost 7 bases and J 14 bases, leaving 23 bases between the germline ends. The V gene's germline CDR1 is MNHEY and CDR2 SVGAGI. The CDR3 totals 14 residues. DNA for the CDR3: TGTGCCAGCACACTTAGGGAGCTAAAATTCGGCCTGTTTTTT. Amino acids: CASTLRELKFGLFF.

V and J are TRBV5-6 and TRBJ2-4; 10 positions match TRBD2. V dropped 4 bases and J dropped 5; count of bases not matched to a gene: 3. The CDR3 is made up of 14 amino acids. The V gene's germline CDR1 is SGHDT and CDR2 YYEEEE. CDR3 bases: TGTGCCAGCAGCCCCGGGACTAGCGAAAACATTCAGTACTTC. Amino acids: CASSPGTSENIQYF. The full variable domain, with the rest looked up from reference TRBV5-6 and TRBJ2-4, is DAGVTQSPTHLIKTRGQQVTLRCSPKSGHDTVSWYQQALGQGPQFIFQYYEEEERQRGNFPDRFSGHQFPNYSSELNVNALLLGDSALYLCASSPGTSENIQYFGAGTRLSVL.

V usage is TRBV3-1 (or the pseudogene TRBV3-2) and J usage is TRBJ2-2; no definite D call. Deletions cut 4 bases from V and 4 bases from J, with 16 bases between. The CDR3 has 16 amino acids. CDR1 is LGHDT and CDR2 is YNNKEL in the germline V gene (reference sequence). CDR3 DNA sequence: TGTGCCAGCAGCCCCACTTTAACCACGGGCACCGGGGAGCTGTTTTTT. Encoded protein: CASSPTLTTGTGELFF.